The clone carrying this TCR beta chain was observed a handful of times. Its antigen is unidentified. The content of samples before DNA extraction was roughly 0.9-11 million cryopreserved PBMC. Germline V gene lookup returns CDR1 LGHNA and CDR2 YSLEER. The CDR3 is made up of 17 amino acids. Trimming pared 3 bases from V and 1 base from J, leaving 16 bases between. The data belong to a study of long-term antiretroviral therapy in people with HIV. General study findings and limits: The study collected blood between about 2003 and 2017, possibly under older ART regimens. CDR3 length ranges were narrower in HIV repertoires than in controls.

This was the immunoSEQ v3.0 assay at survey level. TCRdb's table, derived via immunoSEQ multiplex PCR, lists solely in-frame clones and lacks some. Here the sample spans under 50,000 clones, 65% to 90% being singletons. This specimen consisted of unsorted PBMCs, obtained just before starting antiretroviral therapy. This sequence was found in a woman under 30 with HIV. V is TRBV4-3 and J is TRBJ1-3; D ambiguous. CDR3 sequence (DNA): TGCGCCAGCAGCCAGACGGCAGGCCCTTCTTCTGGAAACACCATATATTTT. Translating it yields CASSQTAGPSSGNTIYF.